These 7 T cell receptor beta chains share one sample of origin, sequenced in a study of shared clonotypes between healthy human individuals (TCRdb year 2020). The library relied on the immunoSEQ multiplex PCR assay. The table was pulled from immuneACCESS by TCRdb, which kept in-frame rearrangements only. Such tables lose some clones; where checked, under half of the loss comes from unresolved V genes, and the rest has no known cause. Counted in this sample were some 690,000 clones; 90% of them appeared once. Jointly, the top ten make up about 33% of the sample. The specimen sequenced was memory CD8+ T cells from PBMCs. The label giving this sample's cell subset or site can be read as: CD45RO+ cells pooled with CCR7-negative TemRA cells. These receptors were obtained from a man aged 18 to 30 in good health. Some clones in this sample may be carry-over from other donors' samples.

DNA for the CDR3: TGTGCCAGCAGTTGTCGGACAGGAGAGAACACTGAAGCTTTCTTT. Protein: CASSCRTGENTEAFF. V and J are TRBV28 and TRBJ1-1; 7 bases are a match to TRBD1. The CDR3 runs 15 residues. Germline CDR1 MDHEN, CDR2 SYDVKM. J was trimmed by 1 base and V by 4 bases; bases with no gene match: 6.

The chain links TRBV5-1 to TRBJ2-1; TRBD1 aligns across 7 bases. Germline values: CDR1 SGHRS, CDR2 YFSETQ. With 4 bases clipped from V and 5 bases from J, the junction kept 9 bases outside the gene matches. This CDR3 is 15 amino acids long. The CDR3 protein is CASSNRQGSNNEQFF. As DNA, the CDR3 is TGCGCCAGCAGCAACAGACAGGGATCTAACAATGAGCAGTTCTTC.

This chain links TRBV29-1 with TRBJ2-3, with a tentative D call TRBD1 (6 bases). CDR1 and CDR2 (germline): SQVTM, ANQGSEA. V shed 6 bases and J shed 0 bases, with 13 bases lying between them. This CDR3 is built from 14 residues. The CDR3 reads CSVTGTTSTDTQYF. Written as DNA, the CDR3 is TGCAGCGTAACCGGGACAACTAGCACAGATACGCAGTATTTT.

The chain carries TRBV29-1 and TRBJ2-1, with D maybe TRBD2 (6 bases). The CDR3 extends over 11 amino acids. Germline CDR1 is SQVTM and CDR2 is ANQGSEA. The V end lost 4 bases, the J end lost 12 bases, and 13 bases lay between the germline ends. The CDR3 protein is CSVALLGGQFF. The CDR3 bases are TGCAGCGTTGCCCTCCTCGGGGGGCAGTTCTTC.

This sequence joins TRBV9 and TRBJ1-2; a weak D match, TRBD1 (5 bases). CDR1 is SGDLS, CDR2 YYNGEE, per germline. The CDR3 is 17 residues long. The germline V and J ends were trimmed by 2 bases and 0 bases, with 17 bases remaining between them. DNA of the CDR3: TGTGCCAGCAGCGTTATGGCAGGGCAGACACCTAACTATGGCTACACCTTC. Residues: CASSVMAGQTPNYGYTF.

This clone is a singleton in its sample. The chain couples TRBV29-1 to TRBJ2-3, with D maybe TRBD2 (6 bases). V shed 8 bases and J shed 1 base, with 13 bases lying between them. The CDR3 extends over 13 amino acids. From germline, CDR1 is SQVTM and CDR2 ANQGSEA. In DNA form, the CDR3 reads TGCAGCAATAGCGGAGCCGGCACAGATACGCAGTATTTT. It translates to CSNSGAGTDTQYF.

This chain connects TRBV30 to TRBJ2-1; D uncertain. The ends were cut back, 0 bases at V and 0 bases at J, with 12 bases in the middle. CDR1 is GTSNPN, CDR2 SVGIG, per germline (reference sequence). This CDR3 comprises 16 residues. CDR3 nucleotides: TGTGCCTGGAGTGTAGGGATTTTGGTCTCCTACAATGAGCAGTTCTTC. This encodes CAWSVGILVSYNEQFF.